This is a list of T cell receptor beta chains from one sample in a study of T cells in localized non-small cell lung cancer. Clones were sequenced by immunoSEQ multiplex PCR, and TCRdb holds only the in-frame ones, with some missing. The sample includes tens of thousands of clones, roughly 91% seen only once; the top ten take under 25%. The sample in question was peripheral blood, obtained before any cancer treatment. These receptors were taken from a woman aged 35 to 70 with stage I squamous cell lung carcinoma. Each CDR3 is given with its conserved first and last residue. D genes are given only for firm matches. Some rows have no size entry. The others give once, few or many, or a class for an expanded clone.

V: TRBV6-1; length: 13; D: .; size: .; J: TRBJ1-1; CDR3: CASSEEGPGEAFF; DNA: TGTGCCAGCAGTGAAGAGGGGCCAGGTGAAGCTTTCTTT
V: TRBV7-9; length: 15; D: TRBD2; size: .; J: TRBJ2-1; CDR3: CASSPPSGNYNEQFF; DNA: TGTGCCAGCAGCCCCCCGAGCGGGAACTACAATGAGCAGTTCTTC
V: TRBV28; length: 16; D: .; size: .; J: TRBJ2-3; CDR3: CASGVGWRGRGDTQYF; DNA: TGTGCCAGCGGCGTGGGGTGGAGGGGGCGCGGAGATACGCAGTATTTT
V: TRBV5-1; length: 14; D: .; size: .; J: TRBJ2-7; CDR3: CASSLDVNSYEQYF; DNA: TGCGCCAGCAGCTTGGATGTCAACTCCTACGAGCAGTACTTC
V: TRBV9; length: 15; D: TRBD1; size: .; J: TRBJ1-2; CDR3: CASSVVGGQGTGYTF; DNA: TGTGCCAGCAGCGTAGTAGGGGGACAGGGAACGGGCTACACCTTC
V: TRBV7-8; length: 16; D: .; size: .; J: TRBJ1-4; CDR3: CASSLGVGITNEKLFF; DNA: TGTGCCAGCAGCTTAGGAGTAGGGATAACTAATGAAAAACTGTTTTTT
V: TRBV11-2; length: 16; D: .; size: .; J: TRBJ1-5; CDR3: CASSLEGRGVYQPQHF; DNA: TGTGCCAGCAGCTTAGAGGGCCGGGGAGTCTATCAGCCCCAGCATTTT
V: TRBV5-1; length: 15; D: TRBD1; size: once; J: TRBJ2-7; CDR3: CASSLGDRDVYEQYF; DNA: TGCGCCAGCAGCTTGGGGGACAGGGATGTCTACGAGCAGTACTTC
V: TRBV7-2; length: 11; D: .; size: .; J: TRBJ2-7; CDR3: CASSSSDEQYF; DNA: TGTGCCAGCAGCTCGAGCGACGAGCAGTACTTC
V: TRBV29-1; length: 14; D: TRBD1; size: .; J: TRBJ1-2; CDR3: CSAVQGNKDYGYTF; DNA: TGCAGCGCGGTACAGGGGAATAAGGACTATGGCTACACCTTC
V: TRBV19; length: 15; D: .; size: .; J: TRBJ1-6; CDR3: CASSIGTLDNSPLHF; DNA: TGTGCCAGTAGTATAGGGACGCTGGATAATTCACCCCTCCACTTT
V: TRBV7-9; length: 15; D: TRBD1; size: .; J: TRBJ1-1; CDR3: CASMNRDRGLTEAFF; DNA: TGTGCCAGCATGAACCGGGACAGGGGGCTCACTGAAGCTTTCTTT
V: TRBV5-1; length: 15; D: TRBD1; size: .; J: TRBJ2-1; CDR3: CASSLGSSGGNEQFF; DNA: TGCGCCAGCAGCTTGGGATCGTCAGGGGGCAATGAGCAGTTCTTC
V: TRBV5-5; length: 15; D: TRBD2; size: .; J: TRBJ2-3; CDR3: CASSPSGDATDTQYF; DNA: TGTGCCAGCAGCCCAAGCGGGGACGCGACAGATACGCAGTATTTT
V: TRBV5-6; length: 12; D: .; size: .; J: TRBJ1-6; CDR3: CASRQYNSPLHF; DNA: TGTGCCAGCAGGCAATATAATTCACCCCTCCACTTT
V: TRBV2; length: 13; D: .; size: .; J: TRBJ1-6; CDR3: CASGTDYNSPLHF; DNA: TGTGCCAGTGGGACCGATTATAATTCACCCCTCCACTTT
V: TRBV10-3; length: 16; D: .; size: .; J: TRBJ1-1; CDR3: CAISGDPTGGNTEAFF; DNA: TGTGCCATCAGTGGGGACCCCACGGGAGGAAACACTGAAGCTTTCTTT
V: TRBV5-6; length: 14; D: TRBD1; size: .; J: TRBJ2-1; CDR3: CASSLGQGFAEQFF; DNA: TGTGCCAGCAGCCTGGGACAGGGTTTTGCTGAGCAGTTCTTC
V: TRBV5-6; length: 14; D: .; size: .; J: TRBJ1-2; CDR3: CASKQGKSNYGYTF; DNA: TGTGCCAGCAAACAGGGAAAATCTAACTATGGCTACACCTTC
V: TRBV2; length: 13; D: .; size: .; J: TRBJ1-4; CDR3: CASSETALGELFF; DNA: TGTGCCAGCAGTGAGACTGCTCTCGGGGAACTGTTTTTT
V: TRBV5-1; length: 14; D: .; size: .; J: TRBJ1-1; CDR3: CASSLGREGGEAFF; DNA: TGCGCCAGCAGCTTGGGCAGGGAGGGAGGAGAAGCTTTCTTT
V: TRBV13; length: 12; D: .; size: few; J: TRBJ2-7; CDR3: CASSHPLGEQYF; DNA: TGTGCCAGCAGCCACCCCTTGGGCGAGCAGTACTTC